The clone carrying this T cell receptor beta chain has just a few counts. The sample originates from a study of cytomegalovirus exposure and HLA in healthy donors. Separate from the 666-subject first cohort, the 120-subject validation cohort was the one that the donors belonged to. Repertoires were generated with immunoSEQ multiplex PCR, while TCRdb's copy carries only in-frame clones and drops some. The repertoire includes 200,000 to 250,000 clones, approximately 87% of them detected once, and roughly 5.5% sits in the top ten. Trimming took off 4 bases at V and 1 base at J, with 11 bases between the two ends. The CDR3 is made up of 14 amino acids. Germline V lookup: CDR1 SGHRS, CDR2 YFSETQ.

This rearrangement joins TRBV5-1 to TRBJ1-1; D not certain. The sample comprised PBMCs. This TCR derives from a woman under 30 in good health and CMV-seronegative. CDR3 protein: CASSPVLRNTEAFF. The CDR3 DNA sequence: TGCGCCAGCAGCCCAGTCCTGAGGAACACTGAAGCTTTCTTT.